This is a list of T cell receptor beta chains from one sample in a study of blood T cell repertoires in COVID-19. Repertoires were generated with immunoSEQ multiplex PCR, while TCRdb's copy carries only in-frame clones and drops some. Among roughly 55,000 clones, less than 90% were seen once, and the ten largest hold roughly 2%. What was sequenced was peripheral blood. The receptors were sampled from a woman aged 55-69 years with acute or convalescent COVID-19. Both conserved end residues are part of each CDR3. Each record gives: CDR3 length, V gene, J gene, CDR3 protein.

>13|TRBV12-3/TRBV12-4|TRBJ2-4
CASRPALGTVAYF
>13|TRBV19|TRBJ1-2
CASKNTENYGYTF
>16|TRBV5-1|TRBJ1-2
CASSFGTGLTDYGYTF
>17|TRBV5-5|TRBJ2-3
CASGPKAAVISTDTQYF
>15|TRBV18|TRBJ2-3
CASSPPSGRSDTQYF
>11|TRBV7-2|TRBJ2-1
CASSPLFEQFF
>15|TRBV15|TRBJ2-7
CATSRDQAGLGEQYF
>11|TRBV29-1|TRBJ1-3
CSAEFGNTIYF
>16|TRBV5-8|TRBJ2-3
CASIPGGSGATDTQYF
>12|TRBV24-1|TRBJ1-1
CATSDGVTEAFF
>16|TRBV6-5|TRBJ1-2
CASSYPLGTGDYGYTF
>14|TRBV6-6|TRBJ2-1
CASSWTSGYNEQFF
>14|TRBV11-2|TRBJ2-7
CAGRASGRTHEQYF
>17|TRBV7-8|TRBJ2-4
CASSPPGMGAAKNIQYF
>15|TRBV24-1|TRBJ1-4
CATSDSSQGNEKLFF
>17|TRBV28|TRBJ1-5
CASSLSRLDRKNQPQHF
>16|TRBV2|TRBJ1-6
CASSPPGFAYNSPLHF
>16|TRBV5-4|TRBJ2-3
CASSLWVSGGTDTQYF
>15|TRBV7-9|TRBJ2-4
CASSSQRGGKNIQYF
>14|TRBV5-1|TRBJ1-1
CASSTTGPNTEAFF
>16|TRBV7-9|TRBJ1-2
CASSLNPDRADYGYTF
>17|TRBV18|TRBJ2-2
CASSDAWGTVNTGELFF
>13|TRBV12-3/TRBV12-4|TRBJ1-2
CASRHTGGHGYTF
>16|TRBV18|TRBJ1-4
CASSPQWSQSNEKLFF
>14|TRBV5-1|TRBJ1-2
CASRVQGANYGYTF
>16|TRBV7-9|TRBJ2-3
CASSRVTSAGPDTQYF
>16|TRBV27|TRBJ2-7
CASSRQPTGRGYEQYF
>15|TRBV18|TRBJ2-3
CASSLFGQGTDTQYF
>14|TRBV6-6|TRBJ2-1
CASSYERAYNEQFF
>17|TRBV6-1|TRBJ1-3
CASSALSGQGGRNTIYF
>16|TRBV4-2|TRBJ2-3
CASSQGTSGSGDTQYF
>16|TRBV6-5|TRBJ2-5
CASSYTGVLGYETQYF
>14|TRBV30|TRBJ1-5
CAWSALTTGQPQHF
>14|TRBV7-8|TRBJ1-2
CASSKTRDTYGYTF
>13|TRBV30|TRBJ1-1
CAWTQTQNTEAFF
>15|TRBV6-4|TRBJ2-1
CASSAGLAGVYEQFF
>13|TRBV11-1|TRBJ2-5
CASSLGQGETQYF
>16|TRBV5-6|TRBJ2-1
CASSLGAGRNYNEQFF
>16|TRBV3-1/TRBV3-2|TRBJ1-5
CASSLGQTGMGQPQHF
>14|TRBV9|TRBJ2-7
CASSVGTSNVEQYF
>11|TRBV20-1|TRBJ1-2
CSAWTGRGYTF
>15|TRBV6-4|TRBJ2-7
CASTRQVSITYEQYF
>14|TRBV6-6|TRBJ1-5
CASSYRTFNQPQHF